The rows below give T cell receptor beta chains drawn from one sample of a study of T cells in Graves' hyperthyroidism and ophthalmopathy. TCRdb redid the calling of the multiplex PCR reads with MiXCR, one entry per CDR3 protein. In the table there are around 600,000 distinct CDR3 sequences, 45% of which are singletons. The material sequenced was peripheral blood or thyroid tissue (not recorded which). The source is an adult man with Graves' disease, either hyperthyroidism or ophthalmopathy (not recorded which). The CDR3 runs from the conserved cysteine through the conserved F or W. A D gene is named only where the DNA matches it firmly. Rows give clone size only sometimes, using once, few, many, or a class for an expanded clone.

NA,TRBV24-1,TRBJ2-5,NA,TGTGCCATCAGCAGCTTGCGCGAGGTGGGAGAGACCCAGTACTTC,CAISSLREVGETQYF
once,TRBV7-6,TRBJ1-2,TRBD1,TGTGCCAGCAGCCCAGGGGGCAGGGCTGGCTACACCTTC,CASSPGGRAGYTF
NA,TRBV2,TRBJ1-1,NA,TGTGCCAGCAGTAACGGCTTAGGGGTGTACACTGAAGCTTTCTTT,CASSNGLGVYTEAFF
many,TRBV20-1,TRBJ1-2,NA,TGCAGTGCTAGAGACACAGCTCGCGTTAGGGACTACACCTTC,CSARDTARVRDYTF
few,TRBV5-1,TRBJ1-1,TRBD1,TGCGCCAGCAGCACTGGACAGGCGATCACTGAAGCTTTCTTT,CASSTGQAITEAFF
many,TRBV20-1,TRBJ1-6,NA,TGCAGTGCTAGAGCCGACACGCTTAATTCACCCCTCCACTTT,CSARADTLNSPLHF
NA,TRBV7-9,TRBJ1-4,NA,TGTGCCAGCTCTCGTAACAGCGCAACTAATGAAAAACTGTTTTTT,CASSRNSATNEKLFF
NA,TRBV7-6,TRBJ1-5,NA,TGTGCCAGCAGCCAAGAACTGACGGAAAATCAGCCCCAGCATTTT,CASSQELTENQPQHF
many,TRBV29-1,TRBJ1-2,NA,TGCAGCGTTGAAAATCTTGGGGTGGTAGGCTACACCTTC,CSVENLGVVGYTF
few,TRBV5-1,TRBJ1-6,TRBD1,TGCGCCAGCAGCTCGGGACAGGGGATGGATTCACCCCTCCACTTT,CASSSGQGMDSPLHF
many,TRBV24-1,TRBJ2-7,NA,TGTGCCACCAGTGATTTAGGAGGGGAGCAGTACTTC,CATSDLGGEQYF
NA,TRBV2,TRBJ2-7,NA,TGTGCCAGCAGTGAAGCAGTGCAGGATCGGGGCGAGCAGTACTTC,CASSEAVQDRGEQYF
NA,TRBV7-9,TRBJ2-7,NA,TGTGCCAGCAGCTTAGGACCCCTAGAGCTGTACTTC,CASSLGPLELYF
NA,TRBV7-9,TRBJ2-5,NA,TGTGCCAGCAGGTCCCCTAGCGAGGGGATCGGAAAGTACCAAGAGACCCAGTACTTC,CASRSPSEGIGKYQETQYF
NA,TRBV20-1,TRBJ2-7,NA,TGCAGTGCTAGGTACCTTGGAGACGAGCAGTACTTC,CSARYLGDEQYF
NA,TRBV4-2,TRBJ1-5,NA,TGTGCCAGCAGCCCGACGGGGGACCATAGCAATCAGCCCCAGCATTTT,CASSPTGDHSNQPQHF
NA,TRBV20-1,TRBJ1-6,NA,TGCAGTTCAAGACTCCGCGGGGGCATTAATTCACCCCTCCACTTT,CSSRLRGGINSPLHF
NA,TRBV20-1,TRBJ2-7,NA,TGCAGTGCTAGCTACCACAGATCCTACGAGCAGTACTTC,CSASYHRSYEQYF
NA,TRBV10-3,TRBJ1-2,TRBD1,TGTGCCATCAGTGAGCCAGGGACAGCTAACTATGGCTACACCTTC,CAISEPGTANYGYTF
NA,TRBV6-6,TRBJ2-5,NA,TGTGCCAGCAGTTACTTGACAGCACAAGAGACCCAGTACTTC,CASSYLTAQETQYF
few,TRBV7-3,TRBJ1-1,NA,TGTGCCAGCAGCTTACTAGGGGCAATGAACACTGAAGCTTTCTTT,CASSLLGAMNTEAFF
NA,TRBV20-1,TRBJ2-7,TRBD1,TGCAGTGCTAGAGATATTTCGGGACAGGGATCTCCCTACGAGCAGTACTTC,CSARDISGQGSPYEQYF
many,TRBV2,TRBJ1-1,NA,TGTGCCAGCAGTGAAGCCGGGATGAACACTGAAGCTTTCTTT,CASSEAGMNTEAFF
many,TRBV7-8,TRBJ1-2,TRBD1,TGTGCCAGCAGCTCAAAAGGGACAGGGAAAGGCTACACCTTC,CASSSKGTGKGYTF
few,TRBV7-2,TRBJ2-5,TRBD1,TGTGCCAGCAGCCTCTGGGACAGGGACGGAGAGACCCAGTACTTC,CASSLWDRDGETQYF
once,TRBV25-1,TRBJ1-1,NA,TGTGCTAGTGGTTTGGGGGAACAAGTGAACACTGAAGCTTTCTTT,CASGLGEQVNTEAFF
once,TRBV9,TRBJ2-2,TRBD1,TGTGCCAGCAGCGTAGGACAGGGGGCCGGGGAGCTGTTTTTT,CASSVGQGAGELFF
NA,TRBV20-1,TRBJ2-5,NA,TGCAGTGCTCTCAGGGAAGGGGGGTTAGAGACCCAGTACTTC,CSALREGGLETQYF
many,TRBV5-1,TRBJ1-1,TRBD1,TGCGCCAGCAGCTTGGACCCGGGACAGGACACTGAAGCTTTCTTT,CASSLDPGQDTEAFF
NA,TRBV7-9,TRBJ1-1,NA,TGTGCCAGCAGCCGATCGCAGAGGGGGACTGAAGCTTTCTTT,CASSRSQRGTEAFF
many,TRBV2,TRBJ1-4,NA,TGTGCCAGCATCGAAACGCCCGGGACGCCGGGAGGGAAACTGTTTTTT,CASIETPGTPGGKLFF
NA,TRBV13,TRBJ1-5,NA,TGTGCCAGCAGCTGGGGTAACAATCAGCCCCAGCATTTT,CASSWGNNQPQHF
NA,TRBV20-1,TRBJ2-5,TRBD1,TGCAGTGCTAGAGATATTGTACAGGGGGGCCAAGAGACCCAGTACTTC,CSARDIVQGGQETQYF
many,TRBV7-2,TRBJ1-4,TRBD1,TGTGCCAGCAGCCTCGCCGGGACAGGGAATGAAAAACTGTTTTTT,CASSLAGTGNEKLFF
NA,TRBV25-1,TRBJ1-4,NA,TGTGCCAGTGATTCTCAGGGAGGTAATGAAAAACTGTTTTTT,CASDSQGGNEKLFF
NA,TRBV20-1,TRBJ1-1,NA,TGCAGTGCTAGTGTAATGGGGGGGATGAACACTGAAGCTTTCTTT,CSASVMGGMNTEAFF
once,TRBV29-1,TRBJ1-1,NA,TGCAGCGTTGTCATGGGGACGGGAACTGAAGCTTTCTTT,CSVVMGTGTEAFF
NA,TRBV7-6,TRBJ1-1,NA,TGTGCCAGCAGCTTGGTCCCGTACAGAGACACTGTAGCTTTCTTT,CASSLVPYRDTVAFF
NA,TRBV7-2,TRBJ1-2,NA,TGTGCCTGGAGTGTCGAGACTAACTATGGCTACACCTTC,CAWSVETNYGYTF
few,TRBV7-9,TRBJ1-1,TRBD1,TGTGCCAGCAGCTTGTACCCAGGGGGCACTGAAGCTTTCTTT,CASSLYPGGTEAFF
NA,TRBV29-1,TRBJ2-6,TRBD1,TGCAGCGTTACAGGGGACGGGGCCAACGTCCTGACTTTC,CSVTGDGANVLTF
many,TRBV24-1,TRBJ1-1,NA,TGTGCCACCAGTGAGAGTTGGGGCACTGAAGCTTTCTTT,CATSESWGTEAFF
many,TRBV7-9,TRBJ2-7,TRBD2,TGTGCCAGCAGCTTAGGTCTAGCGGACTCCTACGAGCAGTACTTC,CASSLGLADSYEQYF
few,TRBV9,TRBJ1-2,TRBD1,TGTGCCAGCAGCGCCACGACCAAGGGACAGGGGAATCCCCACTATGGCTACACCTTC,CASSATTKGQGNPHYGYTF
many,TRBV7-9,TRBJ1-5,NA,TGTGCCAGCAGCATTACGGGCAGGAATCAGCCCCAGCATTTT,CASSITGRNQPQHF
many,TRBV9,TRBJ2-5,NA,TGTGCCAGCAGCGGCCTAGCAGGGGAGACCCAGTACTTC,CASSGLAGETQYF
few,TRBV2,TRBJ1-2,TRBD1,TGTGCCAGCAGCCACACACAGGGGGCTGGCTATGGCTACACCTTC,CASSHTQGAGYGYTF
NA,TRBV20-1,TRBJ1-1,TRBD1,TGCAGTGCCAGCATCCACGGGACAGCCAACACTGAAGCTTTCTTT,CSASIHGTANTEAFF
few,TRBV4-2,TRBJ1-2,NA,TGTGCCAGCAGCCAAGATGGGGGGGTTGATAACTATGGCTACACCTTC,CASSQDGGVDNYGYTF
NA,TRBV24-1,TRBJ2-7,NA,TGTGCCACCAACTCCTACGAGCAGTACTTC,CATNSYEQYF
NA,TRBV7-2,TRBJ1-3,NA,TGTGCCAGCAGATGGCAGGTCTGGGGATCTGGAAACACCATATATTTT,CASRWQVWGSGNTIYF
NA,TRBV20-1,TRBJ1-2,NA,TGCAGTGCTCAGAGGGGCCGGGGCTATGGCTACACCTTC,CSAQRGRGYGYTF
few,TRBV6-6,TRBJ1-2,NA,TGTGCCAGCAGTTACTCGGGACATTCTAACTATGGCTACACCTTC,CASSYSGHSNYGYTF
many,TRBV25-1,TRBJ1-1,NA,TGTGCCAGCAGCTTTGGAACAGGGAGAAACACTGAAGCTTTCTTT,CASSFGTGRNTEAFF
NA,TRBV7-6,TRBJ1-4,NA,TGTGCCGGCAGCCGATACCAAGCAACTAATGAAAAACTGTTTTTT,CAGSRYQATNEKLFF
NA,TRBV12-3/TRBV12-4,TRBJ1-3,NA,TGTGCCAGTACCGAAAGGGTTTCTGGAAACACCATATATTTT,CASTERVSGNTIYF
NA,TRBV20-1,TRBJ1-5,NA,TGCAGTGCTCGCCTCGCGAGCAATCAGCCCCAGCATTTT,CSARLASNQPQHF
many,TRBV20-1,TRBJ2-7,TRBD2,TGCAGTGCTAGGCCCGGGACTAGCGCCTACGAGCAGTACTTC,CSARPGTSAYEQYF
NA,TRBV7-8,TRBJ1-1,NA,TGTGCCAGCAGTTTTTGGGGGGGTGAAGCTTTCTTT,CASSFWGGEAFF
NA,TRBV2,TRBJ1-3,NA,TGTGCCAGCGTTGAAGGGGGTGGAAACACCATATATTTT,CASVEGGGNTIYF